This T cell receptor beta chain was captured in a study of T cells after yellow fever vaccination. Trimming cost V 5 bases and J 4 bases, with 11 bases left between them. Per the germline V gene, CDR1 is SGHVS and CDR2 is FNYEAQ. This CDR3 region has 13 residues. General study results and limits: Weaker in magnitude, the secondary response showed a faster peak on day 5 versus 15. The presence of abundant clonotypes contaminating from the bulk population was possible in FACS-sorted repertoires.

The table lists this clonotype with a few counts. The antigen remains unidentified. MiXCR, run by TCRdb on the 5' RACE reads, gives a single entry per CDR3 protein. The repertoire holds just under 600,000 distinct CDR3 sequences, with roughly 13% as singletons. Specimen: PBMCs, collected on the day of the yellow fever booster vaccination. The chain is built from TRBV7-6 and TRBJ2-5; TRBD1 might be the D (5 bases). The TCR comes from a young man who received the YFV17D yellow fever vaccine. This CDR3 reads CASSPAQGETQYF. In nucleotides, the CDR3 is TGTGCCAGCAGCCCCGCCCAGGGAGAGACCCAGTACTTC.